This entry describes one TCR beta chain. This entry belongs to a study of control samples from healthy donors and cancer patients. The germline V gene has CDR1 LNHDA and CDR2 SQIVND (reference sequence). V lost 5 bases and J lost 5, with 18 bases in between. The CDR3 is 15 residues long. The data were produced by immunoSEQ multiplex PCR, yet TCRdb's version contains in-frame clones alone and is incomplete. Of 100,000 to 150,000 clones listed, around 92% are singletons. The rearrangement links TRBV19 to TRBJ2-5; D possibly corresponds to TRBD1 (6 bases). This clonotype was obtained from an elderly man with head and neck cancer. The sequencing input was PBMCs. CDR3 sequence: CASSLTDRTWETQYF. In DNA, the CDR3 is TGTGCCAGTAGTCTAACCGACAGGACTTGGGAGACCCAGTACTTC. The complete variable domain, with remaining parts taken from reference TRBV19 and TRBJ2-5, reads DGGITQSPKYLFRKEGQNVTLSCEQNLNHDAMYWYRQDPGQGLRLIYYSQIVNDFQKGDIAEGYSVSREKKESFPLTVTSAQKNPTAFYLCASSLTDRTWETQYFGPGTRLLVL.